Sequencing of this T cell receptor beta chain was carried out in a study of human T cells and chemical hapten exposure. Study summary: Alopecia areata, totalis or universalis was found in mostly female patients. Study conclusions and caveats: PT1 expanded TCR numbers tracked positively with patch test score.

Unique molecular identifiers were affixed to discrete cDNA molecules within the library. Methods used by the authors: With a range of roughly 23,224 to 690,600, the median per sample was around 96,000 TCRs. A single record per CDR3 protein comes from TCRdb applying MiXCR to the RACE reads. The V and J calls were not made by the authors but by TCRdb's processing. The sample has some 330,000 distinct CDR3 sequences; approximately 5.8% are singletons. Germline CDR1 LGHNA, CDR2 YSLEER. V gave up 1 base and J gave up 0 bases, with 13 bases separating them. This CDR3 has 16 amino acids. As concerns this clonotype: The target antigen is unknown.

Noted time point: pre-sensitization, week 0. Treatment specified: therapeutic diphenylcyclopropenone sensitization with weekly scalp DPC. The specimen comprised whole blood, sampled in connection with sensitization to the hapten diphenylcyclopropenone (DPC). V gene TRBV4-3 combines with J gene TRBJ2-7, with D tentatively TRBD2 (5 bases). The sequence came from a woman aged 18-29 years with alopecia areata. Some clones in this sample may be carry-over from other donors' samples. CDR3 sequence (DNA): TGCGCCAGCAGCCAAGCCCCGGGGTTGGGCTCCTACGAGCAGTACTTC. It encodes CASSQAPGLGSYEQYF.